This TCR beta chain appears in the sequencing data of a study of Ad26.COV2.S vaccination and SARS-CoV-2 variants. At the level of the study: Doses of Ad26.COV2.S were injected into muscle once or twice, 56 days apart. General study points: Measures of TCR breadth and depth may have fallen short of total T cell responses. Participants given vaccine showed non-spike TCR breadth similar to that of placebo recipients. Substantial breadth was reported for post-vaccination spike-specific CD8+ and CD4+ T cells.

TCRdb's table, derived via immunoSEQ multiplex PCR, lists solely in-frame clones and lacks some. Of about 440,000 clones listed, roughly 85% were seen once; the top ten hold 9.5% to 15%. Treatment of the sample: over 15 received Ad26.COV2.S at low or high dose, single or two shots; roughly five received placebo; per-sample allocation not given. The investigators took samples on day 63 after the first vaccine or placebo injection. A note on this clone: The antigen remains undetermined.

This sequence originates from a person between 18 and 60 years old who received the Ad26.COV2.S COVID-19 vaccine or a placebo. The material was peripheral blood, obtained in a trial of Ad26.COV2.S vaccine versus placebo.

This CDR3 is CASSLVFLTEGVYNEQFF. The CDR3 region has the DNA TGTGCCAGCAGCTTAGTGTTTTTGACCGAAGGAGTCTACAATGAGCAGTTCTTC. The chain has TRBV7-9 and TRBJ2-1; D unclear. Germline-derived CDR1 and CDR2 are SEHNR and FQNEAQ (reference sequence). Trimming removed 1 base from V and 3 bases from J, with 19 bases in between. This CDR3 is built from 18 residues. The full variable domain, rest sourced from reference TRBV7-9 and TRBJ2-1, is DTGVSQNPRHKITKRGQNVTFRCDPISEHNRLYWYRQTLGQGPEFLTYFQNEAQLEKSRLLSDRFSAERPKGSFSTLEIQRTEQGDSAMYLCASSLVFLTEGVYNEQFFGPGTRLTVL.